The 3 T cell receptor beta chains given below trace back to one sample, sequenced in a study of T cells in localized non-small cell lung cancer. Here immunoSEQ multiplex PCR was the method, and the copy in TCRdb shows in-frame clones only, minus some. The sample has 20,000 to 30,000 clones, about nine tenths seen once. The sequencing used peripheral blood, collected before any cancer treatment. These receptors were collected from a woman aged 35-75 years with stage I lung adenocarcinoma.

This clone was detected only a few times. The chain joins TRBV29-1 to TRBJ1-1; D is ambiguous. This CDR3 is built from 13 residues. Trimming took 1 base from V and 3 from J, leaving 9 bases between them. The germline V gene encodes CDR1 SQVTM and CDR2 ANQGSEA. CDR3 nucleotide sequence: TGCAGCGTTGAAGTTGGCAGATACACTGAAGCTTTCTTT. Translation gives CSVEVGRYTEAFF. Full variable domain (missing parts from reference TRBV29-1 and TRBJ1-1): SAVISQKPSRDICQRGTSLTIQCQVDSQVTMMFWYRQQPGQSLTLIATANQGSEATYESGFVIDKFPISRPNLTFSTLTVSNMSPEDSSIYLCSVEVGRYTEAFFGQGTRLTVV.

The genes are TRBV7-2 and TRBJ2-3; D remains ambiguous. V lost 1 base and J 0 bases, leaving 2 bases between the germline ends. This CDR3 has 13 amino acids. Germline values: CDR1 SGHTA, CDR2 FQGNSA. DNA for the CDR3: TGTGCCAGCAGCTTAGACAGCACAGATACGCAGTATTTT. This translates into CASSLDSTDTQYF.

J is TRBJ1-5 and V is TRBV19; D is unclear. Trimming stripped 3 bases from V and 2 bases from J, with 8 bases between. Germline V CDR1 and CDR2: LNHDA, SQIVND (reference sequence). CDR3 length: 14 residues. The CDR3 DNA reads TGTGCCAGTAGTATGATTGGGGGCAATCAGCCCCAGCATTTT. Protein sequence: CASSMIGGNQPQHF.